The clone carrying this T cell receptor beta chain was found many times. Its antigen is unknown. Generation of TCR beta libraries employed quantitative 5'-RACE incorporating molecular barcodes. One entry per CDR3 protein, called by TCRdb with MiXCR from the 5' RACE reads. This sample has about 510,000 distinct CDR3 sequences, with about 5% found just once. The sample is drawn from a study of CD8 T cells in ankylosing spondylitis. Points from the study as a whole: Among TCR beta sequences, a motif of several highly homologous variants appeared characteristic of ankylosing spondylitis blood. The study looked at matched synovial fluid samples from ankylosing spondylitis patients. Disease-linked clones were reported to be significantly enriched there.

The CDR3 length is 13 residues. V was pared by 7 bases and J by 7 bases, with 5 bases of the junction left unmatched. Looked up from germline, CDR1 is DFQATT and CDR2 is SNEGSKA (reference sequence). This sequence joins TRBV20-1 and TRBJ1-5; 12 bases fit TRBD1. Sequenced: blood, either unsorted or a sorted T cell fraction (not recorded which). The receptor comes from a male donor with ankylosing spondylitis. This CDR3 is CSGQGTGGQPQHF. As DNA, the CDR3 is TGCAGTGGTCAGGGGACAGGGGGCCAGCCCCAGCATTTT.